Shown below are 11 T cell receptor beta chains from a single sample sequenced in a study of shared clonotypes between healthy human individuals. The protocol was immunoSEQ multiplex PCR, while the TCRdb copy is restricted to in-frame clones and leaves out a portion. The sample consists of roughly 1,500,000 clones, approximately 98% of them appearing once. Sequencing was performed on naive CD4+ T cells sorted from blood. Described subset: CD45RA+ positively selected. Source of these receptors: a man under 40 in good health.

The J gene is TRBJ2-1, the V gene TRBV18; 13 bases are a match to TRBD2. Germline CDR1 and CDR2: KGHSH and LQKENI. V trimming: 0 bases; J trimming: 8 bases; junction bases outside the gene matches: 4. There are 16 residues in the CDR3. CDR3 in DNA: TGTGCCAGCTCACCACCGGGACTAGCGGGAAGCTATGAGCAGTTCTTC. This codes for CASSPPGLAGSYEQFF.

This clone was recorded only once. The genes are TRBV6-1 and TRBJ1-5, with a weak D call TRBD1 (6 bases). Germline CDR1 and CDR2: MNHNS and SASEGT. V was pared by 6 bases and J by 4 bases, with 13 bases between. The CDR3 totals 14 residues. CDR3 bases: TGTGCCAGCAGCCGGGACACATGGAATCAGCCCCAGCATTTT. Amino acid sequence: CASSRDTWNQPQHF.

The chain joins TRBV7-9 to TRBJ2-3, with 16 nucleotides matching TRBD2. CDR1 and CDR2 from the germline V gene are SEHNR and FQNEAQ (reference sequence). CDR3 size: 19 residues. V shed 3 bases and J 6 bases; nucleotides not matched to a gene: 12. DNA of the CDR3: TGTGCCAGCAGCTTGGGACTAGCGGGAGGGCCTAACAAAGCGGATACGCAGTATTTT. It specifies CASSLGLAGGPNKADTQYF.

CDR3 in amino acids: CASSKSGDRGLETQYF. The CDR3 DNA reads as TGTGCCAGCAGCAAGTCGGGGGACAGGGGCCTTGAGACCCAGTACTTC. The gene calls are TRBV9 and TRBJ2-5; 10 bases fit TRBD1. This CDR3 spans 16 amino acids. V was clipped by 4 bases and J by 5 bases; unmatched bases: 11. Germline V gene lookup returns CDR1 SGDLS and CDR2 YYNGEE.

This clone was picked up one time. The chain is built from TRBV10-1 and TRBJ2-7, with D perhaps matching TRBD1 (6 bases). Germline V gene sequence: CDR1 WNHNN, CDR2 SYGVQD (reference sequence). CDR3 length equals 15 residues. With 1 base removed from V and 10 bases from J, the gap between germline ends came to 20 bases. For the CDR3, the DNA is TGCGCCAGCAGTGAGTTCGTGGAAGGGGGTGGAGTTCAGTACTTC. Residues: CASSEFVEGGGVQYF.

CDR3 bases: TGTGCCAGCAGCCAGACCCCCAGGGGGATAAGCAATCAGCCCCAGCATTTT. Its protein is CASSQTPRGISNQPQHF. The V call is TRBV11-2, the J call TRBJ1-5; 7 nucleotides agree with TRBD1. Per the germline V gene, CDR1 is SGHAT and CDR2 is FQNNGV. After removal of 5 bases from V and 1 base from J, the junction contained 11 bases not matched to a gene. This CDR3 has 17 residues.

The gene calls are TRBV9 and TRBJ1-5; no clear D. This CDR3 has 13 amino acids. Trimming removed 1 base from V and 7 bases from J, with 9 bases in between. The germline V gene encodes CDR1 SGDLS and CDR2 YYNGEE. Written as DNA, the CDR3 is TGTGCCAGCAGCGTATCACCCGGACAGCCCCAGCATTTT. This sequence encodes CASSVSPGQPQHF.

The CDR3 sequence: CASRRTGGIQPQHF. DNA for the CDR3: TGTGCCAGTAGAAGGACAGGGGGTATTCAGCCCCAGCATTTT. The genes are TRBV19 and TRBJ1-5; 10 nucleotides align to TRBD1. CDR3 size: 14 residues. Losses at the gene ends were 6 bases for V and 6 bases for J; bases not matched to a gene: 5. Germline CDR1 and CDR2: LNHDA and SQIVND (reference sequence).

The rearrangement joins TRBV11-2 to TRBJ1-2; D is ambiguous. Germline CDR1 reads SGHAT; CDR2 reads FQNNGV. The V end lost 1 base, the J end lost 7 bases, and 10 bases lay between the germline ends. This CDR3 contains 13 residues. In DNA form, the CDR3 reads TGTGCCAGCAGCTTAGCCTTTACCTCTGGCTACACCTTC. Its protein product is CASSLAFTSGYTF.

The chain is built from TRBV5-6 and TRBJ2-4; 8 bases fit TRBD1. Germline V CDR1 and CDR2: SGHDT, YYEEEE. The CDR3 is 14 residues long. Trimming cost V 4 bases and J 6 bases; bases outside gene matches: 6. CDR3 in amino acids: CASSLTGTGNIQYF. DNA for the CDR3: TGTGCCAGCAGCCTCACCGGGACAGGAAACATTCAGTACTTC.

The CDR3 bases are TGCGCCAGCAGCTTGGTAGACAGGGGGACCTACGAGCAGTACTTC. It specifies CASSLVDRGTYEQYF. This chain joins TRBV5-1 and TRBJ2-7, with 9 bases identical to TRBD1. V lost 0 bases and J lost 2; bases outside the gene matches: 3. The CDR3 has 15 residues. CDR1 and CDR2 (germline): SGHRS, YFSETQ.